A single sample gave rise to the 26 T cell receptor beta chains below, sequenced in a study of T cells in Graves' hyperthyroidism and ophthalmopathy. TCR beta CDR3 regions were amplified from RNA. TCR CDR3 regions were first amplified by RT-PCR with HTBI primers. TCRdb re-analysed the multiplex PCR reads in MiXCR, keeping a single row per CDR3 protein. The data hold some 760,000 distinct CDR3 sequences, with 14% observed a single time. The specimen sequenced was blood. Source of these receptors: a woman aged 18-29 years with Graves' hyperthyroidism.

At least ten counts were recorded for this clonotype. This chain connects TRBV20-1 to TRBJ2-7, with D possibly TRBD2 on 5 matching bases. The ends were cut back, 4 bases at V and 3 bases at J, with 13 bases in the middle. Germline lookup yields CDR1 DFQATT and CDR2 SNEGSKA (reference sequence). This CDR3 has 13 residues. The chain's CDR3 is CSAIRDYYYEQYF. CDR3 nucleotide sequence: TGCAGTGCTATCCGGGATTACTACTACGAGCAGTACTTC.

This clonotype has at least ten counts. The chain joins TRBV5-5 to TRBJ2-1; either TRBD1 or TRBD2 may fit D (5 bases each). V lost 7 bases to trimming and J lost 2 bases, with 19 bases between them. The CDR3 contains 16 residues. The germline CDR1 and CDR2 sequences are SGHKS and YYEKEE (reference sequence). The CDR3 DNA is TGTGCCAGCGCCCTCGGGGTAGGGGCGACCTACAATGAGCAGTTCTTC. Amino acids: CASALGVGATYNEQFF.

This clonotype was counted ten times or more. J is TRBJ1-5 and V is TRBV3-1; TRBD1 is a possible D gene (5 bases). This CDR3 contains 16 residues. Deletions cut 3 bases from V and 7 bases from J, with 19 bases between. CDR1 and CDR2 from the germline V gene are LGHDT and YNNKEL (reference sequence). The CDR3 sequence: CASSHPFRRAQQPQHF. CDR3 in DNA: TGTGCCAGCAGCCATCCCTTTCGCAGGGCGCAACAGCCCCAGCATTTT.

This clonotype was counted only a few times. This rearrangement joins TRBV6-1 to TRBJ2-1, with D perhaps TRBD1 (6 bases). V lost 7 bases and J lost 4, with 11 bases in between. The germline V gene encodes CDR1 MNHNS and CDR2 SASEGT. The CDR3 has 13 amino acids. CDR3 DNA: TGTGCCAGCACCGGTGACAGGTACAATGAGCAGTTCTTC. It encodes CASTGDRYNEQFF.

The CDR3 protein is CASSQGKTAGDNEQFF. CDR3 DNA sequence: TGCGCCAGCAGCCAGGGCAAAACAGCCGGGGACAATGAGCAGTTCTTC. This rearrangement joins TRBV4-3 to TRBJ2-1; a possible D gene is TRBD2 (5 bases). V was trimmed by 3 bases and J by 5 bases, leaving 17 bases between them. In germline, CDR1 is LGHNA, CDR2 YSLEER. CDR3 length: 16 residues.

This clonotype was observed many times. The gene calls are TRBV7-9 and TRBJ2-1; D not resolved. The CDR3 sequence is 14 residues long. V was cut by 1 base and J by 8 bases, with 12 bases left in between. The germline V gene has CDR1 SEHNR and CDR2 FQNEAQ (reference sequence). DNA for the CDR3: TGTGCCAGCAGCTTAGAAGGGCCTGGGGATGAGCAGTTCTTC. Its protein is CASSLEGPGDEQFF.

Only a few counts were recorded for this clonotype. The J gene is TRBJ1-2, the V gene TRBV19; D call uncertain. This CDR3 has 17 amino acids. Germline CDR1 LNHDA, CDR2 SQIVND (reference sequence). Trimming took off 5 bases at V and 8 bases at J, with 27 bases between the two ends. The CDR3 bases are TGTGCCAGTAGTCTCGTCACAGCGCTCGACCGTGTGCGAGGCTACACCTTC. This translates into CASSLVTALDRVRGYTF.

This chain joins TRBV7-3 and TRBJ2-1; 14 bases are a match to TRBD2. The CDR3 totals 21 residues. The junction had 18 bases not matched to a gene; V was cut back by 0 bases and J by 8 bases. Germline assignment: CDR1 SGHTA and CDR2 FQGTGA. The CDR3 loop reads CASSLTLRLAGGPGFFHEQFF. CDR3 coding DNA: TGTGCCAGCAGCTTAACGTTGAGACTAGCGGGAGGGCCGGGTTTCTTTCATGAGCAGTTCTTC.

V usage is TRBV20-1 and J usage is TRBJ1-1; the D is unclear. CDR3 length: 11 residues. Trimming shortened V by 5 bases and J by 1 base, and 5 bases separated the two germline ends. The V gene's germline CDR1 is DFQATT and CDR2 SNEGSKA (reference sequence). The chain's CDR3 is CSAAPNTEAFF. The DNA of the CDR3 is TGCAGTGCTGCTCCGAACACTGAAGCTTTCTTT.

V is TRBV4-3 and J is TRBJ1-5, with a possible D match to TRBD1 (5 bases). The CDR3 extends over 17 amino acids. Trimming removed 0 bases from V and 0 bases from J, with 12 bases in between. Germline lookup yields CDR1 LGHNA and CDR2 YSLEER. The DNA of the CDR3 is TGCGCCAGCAGCCAAGATCGTACAGGTTATAGCAATCAGCCCCAGCATTTT. Protein sequence: CASSQDRTGYSNQPQHF.

This clonotype has just a few counts. The J gene is TRBJ2-5, the V gene TRBV5-6; 10 positions match TRBD1. V was pared by 0 bases and J by 2 bases, with 4 bases of the junction left unmatched. Germline CDR1 reads SGHDT; CDR2 reads YYEEEE. The CDR3 has 16 amino acids. CDR3 bases: TGTGCCAGCAGCTTGGCGACAGGGGGCGGGCAAGAGACCCAGTACTTC. It yields the protein CASSLATGGGQETQYF.

There are many counts of this clonotype. The chain is built from TRBV5-1 and TRBJ2-5, with D perhaps matching TRBD1 (6 bases). The CDR3 loop spans 16 amino acids. CDR1 SGHRS and CDR2 YFSETQ come from the germline V gene. The V end lost 4 bases, the J end lost 4 bases, and 20 bases lay between the germline ends. CDR3 sequence (DNA): TGCGCCAGCAGCCTGACCTCAGGGGTATTCGCAGAGACCCAGTACTTC. This codes for CASSLTSGVFAETQYF.

This chain uses TRBV7-9 with TRBJ2-7; the match to TRBD1 covers 7 bases. The ends lost 5 bases at V and 2 bases at J; junction bases unmatched: 6. Per germline, CDR1 SEHNR and CDR2 FQNEAQ (reference sequence). The CDR3 is made up of 14 amino acids. The CDR3 here is CASSKDRAPYEQYF. In nucleotides, the CDR3 is TGTGCCAGCAGCAAAGACAGGGCTCCCTACGAGCAGTACTTC.

CDR3 in amino acids: CASALVRRGGLSTDTQYF. The CDR3 DNA reads TGTGCTAGTGCCTTGGTGCGTCGCGGCGGACTAAGCACAGATACGCAGTATTTT. This rearrangement joins TRBV12-5 to TRBJ2-3, with D possibly TRBD2 on 6 matching bases. The germline V and J ends were trimmed by 7 bases and 0 bases, with 23 bases remaining between them. CDR3 length: 18 amino acids. Germline V gene sequence: CDR1 LGHNT, CDR2 FRNRAP. The whole variable domain, remainder taken from reference TRBV12-5 and TRBJ2-3, is DARVTQTPRHKVTEMGQEVTMRCQPILGHNTVFWYRQTMMQGLELLAYFRNRAPLDDSGMPKDRFSAEMPDATLATLKIQPSEPRDSAVYFCASALVRRGGLSTDTQYFGPGTRLTVL.

This clonotype was detected ten times or more. V and J are TRBV13 and TRBJ1-5; D is unresolved. V lost 5 bases to trimming and J lost 1 base, with 15 bases between them. The CDR3 contains 16 residues. Germline values: CDR1 PRHDT, CDR2 FYEKMQ (reference sequence). The CDR3 here is CASSKLSSVSNQPQHF. The CDR3 bases are TGTGCCAGCAGCAAGTTGTCTTCGGTCAGCAATCAGCCCCAGCATTTT.

The V and J genes are TRBV6-5 and TRBJ2-2; a weak D match, TRBD1 (6 bases). Trimming removed 1 base from V and 6 bases from J, with 9 bases in between. CDR3 length equals 14 residues. Germline CDR1 MNHEY, CDR2 SVGAGI. The CDR3 region has the DNA TGTGCCAGCAGTTACTTACAGGGAGCCGGGGAGCTGTTTTTT. Translated: CASSYLQGAGELFF.

This clonotype has a count of ten or more. The chain has TRBV28 and TRBJ2-3; weak D call: TRBD1 (5 bases). This CDR3 has 13 residues. V lost 6 bases to trimming and J lost 8 bases, with 15 bases between them. The V gene's germline CDR1 is MDHEN and CDR2 SYDVKM. The CDR3 protein is CASSRQRPVTQYF. The CDR3 nucleotides read TGTGCCAGCAGCCGACAGCGCCCGGTTACGCAGTATTTT.

This clonotype was picked up many times. The V gene is TRBV20-1, the J gene TRBJ2-7, with a possible D match to TRBD1 (5 bases). V was trimmed by 4 bases and J by 4 bases, leaving 11 bases between them. Per germline, CDR1 DFQATT and CDR2 SNEGSKA (reference sequence). The CDR3 sequence is 12 residues long. The CDR3 loop is CSAKTASYEQYF. In nucleotides, the CDR3 is TGCAGTGCTAAGACAGCTAGTTACGAGCAGTACTTC.

The rearrangement uses TRBV11-2 and TRBJ2-1, with D uncertain. CDR3 length: 12 residues. Trimming took off 0 bases at V and 10 bases at J, with 7 bases between the two ends. Germline CDR1 and CDR2: SGHAT and FQNNGV. The CDR3 loop is CASSLEKREQFF. The CDR3, as DNA: TGTGCCAGCAGCTTAGAAAAGAGAGAGCAGTTCTTC.

The CDR3 region is CASTESWREGSSYEQYF. The CDR3, as DNA: TGCGCCAGCACCGAGTCATGGCGGGAGGGCTCCTCCTACGAGCAGTACTTC. V is TRBV10-2 and J is TRBJ2-7; TRBD2 matches 9 bases. This CDR3 comprises 17 residues. Germline CDR1 is WSHSY and CDR2 is SAAADI. The junction had 13 bases not matched to a gene; V was cut back by 7 bases and J by 0 bases.

Of note for this clonotype: A single base separates this from a much larger clone, so it may be a read error. The chain uses TRBV6-2 or TRBV6-3 and TRBJ2-1; 13 bases agree with TRBD2. CDR1 and CDR2 (germline): MNHEY, SVGEGT. With V trimmed by 6 bases and J by 10 bases, 12 bases remained unmatched. The CDR3 has 16 residues. As DNA, the CDR3 is TGTGCCAGCAGCGAACCGGGACTAGCGGGGAACTACGAGCAGTTCTTC. Protein sequence: CASSEPGLAGNYEQFF.

This clonotype was observed a handful of times. The J gene is TRBJ2-7, the V gene TRBV30; 9 bases align to TRBD2. The junction had 4 bases not matched to a gene; V was cut back by 4 bases and J by 3 bases. The germline V gene encodes CDR1 GTSNPN and CDR2 SVGIG (reference sequence). The CDR3 totals 13 residues. The CDR3 spells CAWTSGTNYEQYF. As DNA, the CDR3 is TGTGCCTGGACTAGCGGGACAAACTACGAGCAGTACTTC.

This clonotype was observed many times. V gene TRBV5-1 combines with J gene TRBJ1-1; 10 bases line up with TRBD1. This CDR3 region has 17 residues. Germline CDR1 SGHRS, CDR2 YFSETQ. After removal of 5 bases from V and 0 bases from J, the junction contained 10 bases not matched to a gene. In DNA form, the CDR3 reads TGCGCCAGCAGGACCGGACCGGGACAGGGGATGAACACTGAAGCTTTCTTT. Translated, it gives CASRTGPGQGMNTEAFF.

This clonotype was detected ten times or more. The chain joins TRBV11-2 to TRBJ2-7; no clear D gene. This CDR3 is built from 15 residues. The germline CDR1 and CDR2 sequences are SGHAT and FQNNGV. Trimming cost V 1 base and J 3 bases, with 13 bases left between them. The CDR3 sequence: CASSLGLHDGYEQYF. CDR3 in DNA: TGTGCCAGCAGCTTAGGACTTCACGACGGCTACGAGCAGTACTTC.

A single count supports this clonotype. This chain links TRBV20-1 with TRBJ2-5, with D perhaps TRBD1 (7 bases). CDR3 length equals 12 residues. The V gene's germline CDR1 is DFQATT and CDR2 SNEGSKA (reference sequence). Trimming pared 7 bases from V and 4 bases from J, leaving 13 bases between. The DNA for the CDR3 is TGCAGTGTGCGGGACAGTCCAGAGACCCAGTACTTC. Protein sequence: CSVRDSPETQYF.

This clonotype was observed many times. The gene calls are TRBV28 and TRBJ1-2; the D gene is possibly TRBD1 (5 bases). Trimming took 8 bases from V and 7 from J, leaving 14 bases between them. The germline V gene encodes CDR1 MDHEN and CDR2 SYDVKM. This CDR3 contains 12 residues. CDR3 amino acids: CASGYPGGGYTF. The CDR3 DNA reads as TGTGCCAGCGGTTACCCGGGGGGTGGCTACACCTTC.